These T cell receptor beta chains were read from a single sample in a study of cytomegalovirus exposure and HLA in healthy donors. The protocol was immunoSEQ multiplex PCR, while the TCRdb copy is restricted to in-frame clones and leaves out a portion. The sample has approximately 130,000 clones, roughly 79% seen once. Sequenced: PBMCs. These receptors were taken from a man aged 25 to 45 in good health and CMV-seronegative. The CDR3 runs from the conserved cysteine through the conserved F or W. Fields, in order: clone size, J gene, D gene, V gene, CDR3 protein, CDR3 DNA. A D gene is named only where the DNA matches it firmly. A row's size may be missing; if present it is once, few, many or a size class.

>NA|TRBJ2-3|TRBD1|TRBV30
CAWRQGQGAGDTQYF
TGTGCCTGGAGGCAAGGGCAGGGGGCAGGAGATACGCAGTATTTT
>NA|TRBJ1-1|TRBD1|TRBV6-5
CASSSQGARTEAFF
TGTGCCAGCAGTTCCCAGGGGGCGCGGACTGAAGCTTTCTTT
>once|TRBJ2-7|TRBD1|TRBV6-1
CATRGQVDSYEQYF
TGTGCCACCAGAGGACAGGTAGACTCCTACGAGCAGTACTTC
>once|TRBJ2-5|TRBD2|TRBV4-3
CASSPGLGGETQYF
TGCGCCAGCAGCCCGGGACTGGGGGGGGAGACCCAGTACTTC
>NA|TRBJ2-1|TRBD1|TRBV9
CASSVAGQRSYNEQFF
TGTGCCAGCAGCGTAGCGGGACAGAGGTCCTACAATGAGCAGTTCTTC
>NA|TRBJ1-2|TRBD1|TRBV29-1
CSGADREDGYTF
TGCAGCGGTGCGGACAGGGAAGATGGCTACACCTTC
>few|TRBJ2-1|TRBD2|TRBV6-5
CASSQPLAGYNEQFF
TGTGCCAGCAGCCAACCACTAGCGGGCTACAATGAGCAGTTCTTC
>NA|TRBJ2-7|TRBD2|TRBV28
CASKRLAVYEQYF
TGTGCCAGCAAACGGCTAGCGGTCTACGAGCAGTACTTC
>few|TRBJ1-1|NA|TRBV6-5
CASSYSGVVNTEAFF
TGTGCCAGCAGTTATTCGGGGGTGGTGAACACTGAAGCTTTCTTT
>NA|TRBJ2-7|TRBD2|TRBV25-1
CASSEYLAGRGEQYF
TGTGCCAGCAGTGAATATCTAGCGGGAAGGGGCGAGCAGTACTTC
>NA|TRBJ2-7|NA|TRBV4-1
CASSLTPSSSYEQYF
TGCGCCAGCAGCCTTACGCCTAGTAGCTCCTACGAGCAGTACTTC
>NA|TRBJ1-1|NA|TRBV5-1
CASSLLAEMNTEAFF
TGCGCCAGCAGCTTGTTGGCAGAAATGAACACTGAAGCTTTCTTT
>NA|TRBJ1-2|NA|TRBV9
CASSVEREGGYTF
TGTGCCAGCAGCGTGGAGAGGGAGGGTGGCTACACCTTC
>NA|TRBJ1-2|NA|TRBV29-1
CSVEGNGYTF
TGCAGCGTTGAGGGCAATGGCTACACCTTC
>NA|TRBJ1-1|NA|TRBV9
CASSVAGGRMATEAFF
TGTGCCAGCAGCGTAGCCGGAGGACGGATGGCAACTGAAGCTTTCTTT
>few|TRBJ1-2|TRBD1|TRBV5-6
CASSLDRGRGYTF
TGTGCCAGCAGCTTGGACAGGGGACGGGGCTACACCTTC
>NA|TRBJ2-1|TRBD2|TRBV6-4
CASSDSVGREGPGSSYNEQFF
TGTGCCAGCAGTGACTCTGTTGGGCGGGAGGGCCCGGGGAGCTCCTACAATGAGCAGTTCTTC
>NA|TRBJ2-7|TRBD2|TRBV6-5
CASSGRSSYEQYF
TGTGCCAGCAGCGGGAGGAGCTCCTACGAGCAGTACTTC
>NA|TRBJ1-6|TRBD1|TRBV6-5
CASGGQGGLGSPLHF
TGTGCCAGCGGGGGACAGGGGGGCTTGGGTTCACCCCTCCACTTT
>NA|TRBJ2-3|TRBD2|TRBV5-4
CASSWARRGADTQYF
TGTGCCAGCAGCTGGGCGAGACGGGGGGCAGATACGCAGTATTTT
>few|TRBJ2-3|NA|TRBV29-1
CSVEWTARTTQYF
TGCAGCGTTGAGTGGACAGCACGAACTACGCAGTATTTT
>NA|TRBJ2-1|NA|TRBV27
CASSLSLVKEQFF
TGTGCCAGCAGTTTATCCCTAGTGAAGGAGCAGTTCTTC